This T cell receptor beta chain was found in a study of T cell repertoires in cytomegalovirus infection. At the level of the study: It can be stated that public TCR beta signatures indicated CMV infection as well as a matching HLA type. Study-wide points: CMV-specific HLA-C-restricted TCR beta clonotypes dominated the ex vivo response. Carriers of CMV and the relevant HLA type were discriminated by public TCR beta frequency.

This clonotype was found a few times. No antigen is known for it. V lost 5 bases, J lost 0 bases, and 17 bases lay in between. Germline CDR1 SGHAT, CDR2 FQNNGV. The CDR3 has 18 residues. MiXCR, applied by TCRdb to the reads, yields one record per CDR3 protein. In the table there are around 740,000 distinct CDR3 sequences, less than 40% of which are singletons. This chain joins TRBV11-2 and TRBJ2-6; perhaps TRBD2 as D (5 bases). This receptor was obtained from a human donor in good health (CMV status not recorded). Some clones in this sample may be carry-over from other donors' samples. Sequencing was done on a sample of PBMCs. The CDR3 is CASSPVASPFSGANVLTF. DNA of the CDR3: TGTGCCAGCAGCCCGGTAGCGAGCCCCTTCTCTGGGGCCAACGTCCTGACTTTC.